The present entry profiles one T cell receptor beta chain with its context. Germline CDR1 reads SGHDT; CDR2 reads YYEEEE. Trimming left V 3 bases short and J 3 bases short, with 18 bases between. The length of the CDR3 is 16 residues. The data were obtained in a study of blood T cell repertoires in COVID-19. Libraries were prepared by immunoSEQ multiplex PCR; TCRdb keeps only in-frame clonotypes and omits some of them. The data hold 190,000 or so clones, with less than 85% observed a single time. This chain connects TRBV5-6 to TRBJ1-2; a possible D gene is TRBD1 (6 bases). Sequenced: PBMCs or T cells enriched from blood (not recorded which). The TCR comes from a man aged 40-50 years who had recovered from COVID-19. CDR3 protein: CASSSADRTQDYGYTF. In nucleotides, the CDR3 is TGTGCCAGCAGCTCCGCGGACAGAACCCAAGACTATGGCTACACCTTC.